The 20 T cell receptor beta chains presented below share a single source sample, sequenced in a study of glioma-infiltrating T cells after dendritic cell vaccination (dated by TCRdb to the mid-2010s). Libraries were prepared through the immunoSEQ multiplex PCR assay. TCRdb limited this immuneACCESS table to in-frame rearrangements with V and J called. A share of clones is missing; checked studies link under half to unresolved V genes, and the rest is unexplained. The sample contains about 82,000 clones, 70% to 90% of them found a single time. More than 3% of the sample belongs to the ten largest clones. The specimen comprised blood, sampled before dendritic cell vaccination. The receptors derive from a human donor with glioblastoma.

V and J are TRBV18 and TRBJ1-5; tentatively, D is TRBD1 (6 bases). V was shortened by 3 bases and J by 9 bases, with 21 bases between the two germline ends. Germline V gene lookup returns CDR1 KGHSH and CDR2 LQKENI. The CDR3 totals 16 residues. The CDR3 DNA is TGTGCCAGCTCACCGGGGGCAGGGAAGGGTGCGGGGCCCCAGCATTTT. Protein: CASSPGAGKGAGPQHF. The entire variable domain, with the rest obtained from reference TRBV18 and TRBJ1-5, is as follows: NAGVMQNPRHLVRRRGQEARLRCSPMKGHSHVYWYRQLPEEGLKFMVYLQKENIIDESGMPKERFSAEFPKEGPSILRIQQVVRGDSAAYFCASSPGAGKGAGPQHFGDGTRLSIL.

V is TRBV9 and J is TRBJ1-3; possibly TRBD1 for D (5 bases). The CDR3 extends over 16 amino acids. The germline V and J ends were trimmed by 0 bases and 4 bases, with 14 bases remaining between them. Germline V CDR1 and CDR2: SGDLS, YYNGEE. The CDR3 loop is CASSVGTGQRGNTIYF. DNA of the CDR3: TGTGCCAGCAGCGTAGGAACCGGACAACGGGGAAACACCATATATTTT.

A word on this clone: One end of the junction is discordant with germline, which a read error may explain. The CDR3 DNA is TGTGCCAGCAGCCTAACCGGGACAGGGACTAACGAGCAGTACTTC. It specifies CASSLTGTGTNEQYF. The chain carries TRBV7-3 and TRBJ2-7, with 9 nucleotides matching TRBD1. There are 15 residues in the CDR3. Germline CDR1 and CDR2: SGHTA and FQGTGA. Full variable domain (rest looked up from reference TRBV7-3 and TRBJ2-7): GAGVSQTPSNKVTEKGKYVELRCDPISGHTALYWYRQSLGQGPEFLIYFQGTGAADDSGLPNDRFFAVRPEGSVSTLKIQRTERGDSAVYLCASSLTGTGTNEQYFGPGTRLTVT.

The chain joins TRBV25-1 to TRBJ2-1; 12 positions match TRBD2. The CDR3 runs to 15 residues. Germline CDR1 reads MGHDK; CDR2 reads SYGVNS. With 6 bases clipped from V and 10 bases from J, the junction kept 10 bases outside the gene matches. The CDR3 is CASRPSGRAGGEQFF. DNA for the CDR3: TGTGCCAGCAGACCTAGCGGGAGGGCAGGGGGAGAGCAGTTCTTC.

This clone was counted a few times. The CDR3 DNA reads TGTGCCAGCAGCCCGGGACAGGGATATACCTACGAGCAGTACTTC. Translating it yields CASSPGQGYTYEQYF. J is TRBJ2-5 and V is TRBV7-9, with TRBD1 matching over 9 bases. The J call may be faulty, since TRBJ2-7 better matches the DNA end. There are 15 residues in the CDR3. Per germline, CDR1 SEHNR and CDR2 FQNEAQ (reference sequence).

The V gene is TRBV19, the J gene TRBJ1-1; TRBD1 might be the D (5 bases). In germline, CDR1 is LNHDA, CDR2 SQIVND (reference sequence). The CDR3 consists of 16 residues. V was shortened by 1 base and J by 3 bases, with 15 bases between the two germline ends. The CDR3 loop reads CASSIVGGKKDTEAFF. For the CDR3, the DNA is TGTGCCAGTAGTATAGTGGGGGGGAAAAAGGACACTGAAGCTTTCTTT.

The chain joins TRBV5-1 to TRBJ1-3; no reliable D call. This CDR3 region has 14 residues. Germline CDR1 SGHRS, CDR2 YFSETQ. The germline V and J ends were trimmed by 0 bases and 0 bases, with 4 bases remaining between them. CDR3 sequence: CASSLVGSGNTIYF. The CDR3 coding sequence is TGCGCCAGCAGCTTGGTCGGCTCTGGAAACACCATATATTTT.

On this clone itself: A junction boundary mismatches the germline segment, possibly from a read error. The chain couples TRBV7-3 to TRBJ2-1, with TRBD2 as a possible D gene (6 bases). There are 15 residues in the CDR3. Per the germline V gene, CDR1 is SGHTA and CDR2 is FQGTGA. The CDR3 region has the DNA TGTGCCAGCAGCTTAACCCCATCGGTCGGGGGTGAGCAGCTCTTC. Translating it yields CASSLTPSVGGEQLF.

The gene calls are TRBV4-1 and TRBJ2-2; 7 positions match TRBD1. CDR3 length equals 16 residues. V shed 4 bases and J 2 bases; nucleotides not matched to a gene: 7. CDR1 and CDR2 from the germline V gene are MGHRA and YSYEKL. CDR3 nucleotide sequence: TGCGCCAGCAGCCCTTGGACAGGACGCAACACCGGGGAGCTGTTTTTT. It yields the protein CASSPWTGRNTGELFF.

The chain recombines TRBV6-5 with TRBJ1-2; weak D call: TRBD1 (5 bases). Trimming pared 7 bases from V and 0 bases from J, leaving 15 bases between. CDR3 size: 15 residues. Germline V CDR1 and CDR2: MNHEY, SVGAGI. The CDR3 loop is CASTGGAATNYGYTF. CDR3 nucleotides: TGTGCCAGCACGGGAGGGGCCGCCACTAACTATGGCTACACCTTC.

The gene calls are TRBV9 and TRBJ1-3; tentatively, D is TRBD1 (6 bases). There are 16 residues in the CDR3. Germline CDR1 reads SGDLS; CDR2 reads YYNGEE. The V end lost 0 bases, the J end lost 8 bases, and 18 bases lay between the germline ends. The CDR3 protein is CASSVGTGTIIDTIYF. CDR3 in DNA: TGTGCCAGCAGCGTAGGAACCGGGACAATTATAGACACCATATATTTT.

The chain has TRBV5-1 and TRBJ2-5; 10 nucleotides align to TRBD2. CDR1 and CDR2 from the germline V gene are SGHRS and YFSETQ. V was clipped by 7 bases and J by 5 bases; unmatched bases: 5. This CDR3 has 13 residues. The CDR3 loop is CASQRGGSETQYF. In DNA, the CDR3 is TGCGCCAGCCAGCGGGGGGGGAGCGAGACCCAGTACTTC.

V and J are TRBV5-6 and TRBJ1-1, with D possibly TRBD1 on 6 matching bases. There are 14 residues in the CDR3. CDR1 is SGHDT and CDR2 is YYEEEE in the germline V gene. V was clipped by 4 bases and J by 3 bases, with 13 bases between them. CDR3 sequence reads: CASSRDTYYTEAFF. CDR3 coding DNA: TGTGCCAGCAGCCGGGACACTTATTACACTGAAGCTTTCTTT.

The rearrangement uses TRBV7-3 and TRBJ2-1, with 12 bases that match TRBD2. V lost 2 bases and J lost 4; bases outside the gene matches: 6. The CDR3 is made up of 17 amino acids. The germline gives CDR1 SGHTA, CDR2 FQGTGA. The chain's CDR3 is CASSLRASGGVYNEQFF. The DNA of the CDR3 is TGTGCCAGCAGCTTACGGGCTAGCGGGGGGGTTTACAATGAGCAGTTCTTC.

This clone was picked up a small number of times. V is TRBV7-8 and J is TRBJ1-5, with D perhaps matching TRBD1 (5 bases). The CDR3 totals 15 residues. Germline assignment: CDR1 SGHVS and CDR2 FQNEAQ. V was trimmed by 1 base and J by 4 bases, leaving 11 bases between them. The DNA for the CDR3 is TGTGCCAGCAGCTTAGTGGGAACAGGTAATCAGCCCCAGCATTTT. It specifies CASSLVGTGNQPQHF.

V is TRBV19 and J is TRBJ1-6; 7 positions agree with TRBD1. Trimming removed 6 bases from V and 8 bases from J; junction bases left unmatched: 10. This CDR3 is 15 amino acids long. Germline V gives CDR1 LNHDA, CDR2 SQIVND (reference sequence). CDR3: CASSLGGVWDSPLHF. The CDR3 DNA sequence: TGTGCCAGTAGCTTAGGGGGCGTTTGGGATTCACCCCTCCACTTT. The full variable domain, in which reference TRBV19 and TRBJ1-6 provide the parts outside the CDR3, is DGGITQSPKYLFRKEGQNVTLSCEQNLNHDAMYWYRQDPGQGLRLIYYSQIVNDFQKGDIAEGYSVSREKKESFPLTVTSAQKNPTAFYLCASSLGGVWDSPLHFGNGTRLTVT.

The J gene is TRBJ1-5, the V gene TRBV7-2; D not resolved. The CDR3 spans 13 residues. From germline, CDR1 is SGHTA and CDR2 FQGNSA. V was trimmed by 4 bases and J by 4 bases, leaving 8 bases between them. The CDR3 sequence: CASSSLGNQPQHF. CDR3 nucleotide sequence: TGTGCCAGCAGCTCCCTAGGAAATCAGCCCCAGCATTTT. Based on the CDR3 plus reference TRBV7-2 and TRBJ1-5, the full variable domain is GAGVSQSPSNKVTEKGKDVELRCDPISGHTALYWYRQSLGQGLEFLIYFQGNSAPDKSGLPSDRFSAERTGGSVSTLTIQRTQQEDSAVYLCASSSLGNQPQHFGDGTRLSIL.

This clone has a handful of counts. Here the CDR3 DNA reads TGCGCCAGCAGCCCCGGGGGTTCAGCTTTCTTT. This translates into CASSPGGSAFF. V usage is TRBV10-2 and J usage is TRBJ1-1; D might be TRBD1 (5 bases). The length of the CDR3 is 11 residues. Trimming pared 6 bases from V and 10 bases from J, leaving 12 bases between. CDR1 WSHSY and CDR2 SAAADI come from the germline V gene.

This clone appeared once. The chain uses TRBV25-1 and TRBJ2-5, with TRBD2 matching over 11 bases. V was clipped by 6 bases and J by 2 bases; unmatched bases: 5. In germline, CDR1 is MGHDK, CDR2 SYGVNS. The CDR3 spans 15 residues. The DNA for the CDR3 is TGTGCCAGCAGCCTCCGACTAGCGGGGCAAGAGACCCAGTACTTC. Its translation: CASSLRLAGQETQYF.

The chain joins TRBV9 to TRBJ1-6; 7 bases are shared with TRBD1. V shed 4 bases, J shed 3 bases, and the junction held 4 bases outside the gene matches. Germline CDR1 SGDLS, CDR2 YYNGEE. The CDR3 covers 15 residues. CDR3: CASSPRQGYNSPLHF. CDR3 nucleotide sequence: TGTGCCAGCAGCCCCCGACAGGGCTATAATTCACCCCTCCACTTT.